This TCR beta chain stems from a study of CD8 T cells in Susac syndrome. CDR1 is MNHNY, CDR2 SVGAGI, per germline (reference sequence). This CDR3 has 11 amino acids. V was cut by 2 bases and J by 4 bases, with 1 base left in between. Random hexamers were used to reverse transcribe about 0.45 to 1 ug of RNA. Multiplex PCR with immunoSEQ amplified the TCR beta CDR3 across 54 Vbeta and 13 Jbeta. MiXCR was run by TCRdb on the immunoSEQ multiplex PCR reads, yielding one entry per CDR3 protein. Among a few hundred thousand distinct CDR3 sequences, approximately 89% were seen once, and the ten largest hold less than 0.2%.

The receptor was isolated from a human donor with multiple sclerosis. This rearrangement joins TRBV6-6 to TRBJ2-3, with unresolved D. The sample was CD8+ T cells from PBMCs. CDR3 in DNA: TGTGCCAGCAGTTACGCAGATACGCAGTATTTT. It codes for CASSYADTQYF.